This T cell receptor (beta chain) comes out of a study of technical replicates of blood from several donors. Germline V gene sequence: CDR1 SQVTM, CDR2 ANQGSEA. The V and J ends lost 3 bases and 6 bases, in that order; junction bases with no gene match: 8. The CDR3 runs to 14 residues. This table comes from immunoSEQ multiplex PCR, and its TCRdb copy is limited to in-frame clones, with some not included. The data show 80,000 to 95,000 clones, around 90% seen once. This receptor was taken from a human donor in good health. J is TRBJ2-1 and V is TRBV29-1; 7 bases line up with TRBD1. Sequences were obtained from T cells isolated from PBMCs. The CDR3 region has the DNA TGCAGCGTTGATCCTCCAGGGGGATCCAATGAGCAGTTCTTC. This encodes CSVDPPGGSNEQFF.